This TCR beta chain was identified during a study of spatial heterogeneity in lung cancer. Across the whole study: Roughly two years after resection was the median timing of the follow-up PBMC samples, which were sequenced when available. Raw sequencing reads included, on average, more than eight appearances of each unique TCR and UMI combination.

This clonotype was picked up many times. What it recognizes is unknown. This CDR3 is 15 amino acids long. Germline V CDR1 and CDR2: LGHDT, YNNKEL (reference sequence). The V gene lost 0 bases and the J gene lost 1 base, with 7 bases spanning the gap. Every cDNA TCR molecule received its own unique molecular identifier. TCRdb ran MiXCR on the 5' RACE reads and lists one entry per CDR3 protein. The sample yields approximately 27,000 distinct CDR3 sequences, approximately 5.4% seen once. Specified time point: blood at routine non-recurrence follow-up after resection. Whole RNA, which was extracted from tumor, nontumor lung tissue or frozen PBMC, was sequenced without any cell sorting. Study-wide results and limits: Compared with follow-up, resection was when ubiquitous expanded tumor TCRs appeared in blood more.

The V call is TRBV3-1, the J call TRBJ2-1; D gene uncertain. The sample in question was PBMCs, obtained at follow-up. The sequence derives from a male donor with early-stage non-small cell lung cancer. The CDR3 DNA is TGTGCCAGCAGCCAAGATGGCCAATCCTACAATGAGCAGTTCTTC. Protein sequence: CASSQDGQSYNEQFF.